This T cell receptor beta chain was profiled in a study of T cells expressing NK-cell markers. About the study: The TCR beta repertoires originated in sorted CD3+CD56+NKG2C+, CD3+CD56+NKG2C- and CD3+CD56-NKG2C+ T cells.

After re-calling the 5' RACE reads, TCRdb lists one entry per CDR3 protein, DNA absent. The repertoire table contains some 600,000 distinct CDR3 sequences. The germline CDR1 and CDR2 sequences are SGHRS and YFSETQ. The CDR3 is 17 amino acids. The TCR comes from a man younger than 35 in good health. This chain uses TRBV5-1 with TRBJ2-1; TCRdb's D call of TRBD2 is untestable without DNA. The sequencing sample was made of blood T cells: a sorted CD56 or NKG2C T cell subset, CD4+ or CD8+ T cells, or bulk PBMC T cells (not recorded which). The CDR3 protein is CASSLAVETGAYNEQFF.